These T cell receptor beta chains were read from a single sample in a study of blood T cell repertoires in COVID-19. Sequencing used immunoSEQ multiplex PCR; TCRdb keeps in-frame clones, though not all of them. The sample shows approximately 240,000 clones, 80% to 85% of them seen only once. The sequenced sample consisted of peripheral blood. All receptors come from a woman aged 55 to 70 with acute or convalescent COVID-19. The conserved cysteine and the conserved F or W are not part of the CDR3 here. A D gene is named only where the DNA matches it firmly. Size values are once, few and many counts, or a class for expanded clones, and some rows have none.

>few|TRBD1|TRBV4-2
ASSFRQGAEAF
>.|.|TRBV28
ASSPSGGSGGYT
>.|TRBD2|TRBV5-4
ASSFPSGGARTDTQY
>.|.|TRBV6-5
ASSYSSLQVNSPLH
>.|.|TRBV2
ASKMTDYGYT
>.|TRBD1|TRBV7-9
ASSRGTGGQPQH
>.|TRBD2|TRBV9
ASSAGLAGNTDTQY
>.|.|TRBV13
ASSRRVSSEQY
>.|.|TRBV7-9
ASSPTSVPDTQY
>.|.|TRBV4-3
ASSQEIQVTSYEQY
>once|.|TRBV5-4
ASSLGTSGYT
>.|.|TRBV5-8
ASSWRANQPQH
>.|TRBD1|TRBV27
ASSSRQGSYNQPQH
>.|.|TRBV6-5
ASRIGQSVYT
>.|.|TRBV4-2
ASSQDWRDTEAF
>.|TRBD1|TRBV3-1/TRBV3-2
ASSLRQGYEQY
>.|.|TRBV5-6
ASSLLSYGGNEQF
>.|.|TRBV19
ASSRELEEAF
>.|TRBD1|TRBV6-5
ATARQGYTEAF
>few|.|TRBV3-1/TRBV3-2
ASSQQSEAF
>.|TRBD1|TRBV13
ASSPKGQGNTEAF
>.|.|TRBV12-3/TRBV12-4
ASSFKGSSQF
>.|.|TRBV4-2
ASSQDGRSYNEQF
>.|.|TRBV12-3/TRBV12-4
ASSLRGGEAF
>.|.|TRBV6-5
ASSQKGFVSYT
>.|.|TRBV5-1
ASSLGLGEYTEAF
>.|.|TRBV27
ASSSLKGVGDQPQH
>few|TRBD2|TRBV5-1
ASSFRVSGGTPLYNEQF
>.|TRBD1|TRBV9
ASSASGQGSGYT
>.|TRBD2|TRBV24-1
ATSDLRRGGTDEQF
>.|TRBD2|TRBV29-1
SARLAGFHEQF
>.|TRBD1|TRBV5-8
ASSLAGTVYGYT
>.|TRBD1|TRBV19
ASSAALLTGTHTEAF
>.|TRBD1|TRBV3-1/TRBV3-2
ASSQGQGSGYGYT
>.|.|TRBV28
ASSPTDLYGYT
>.|.|TRBV29-1
SVVRGGRTDTQY
>.|TRBD1|TRBV15
ATSRERGGTGTINYGYT
>.|.|TRBV5-1
ASSPTGRVTDSPLH
>.|TRBD1|TRBV5-1
ASSLGDRVEETQY
>.|.|TRBV20-1
SAQRGGEAF
>.|TRBD1|TRBV7-2
ASSPGDRGNYEQY
>.|TRBD2|TRBV5-4
ASSLRLAGAKLTDTQY
>.|TRBD1|TRBV3-1/TRBV3-2
ASSEWTGSYEQY
>.|.|TRBV7-2
ASSSTTYLGYT
>.|.|TRBV19
ASTGYGQPQH
>.|.|TRBV14
ASSRDRDTRSEAF
>.|.|TRBV24-1
ASYTLYEQY
>.|.|TRBV28
ASIPSRSGNTEAF
>.|TRBD1|TRBV28
ASSSVDRDDGYT
>.|.|TRBV5-5
ASSLDTAEAF
>.|TRBD1|TRBV5-1
ASSFGQGFTEAF
>.|.|TRBV30
AWSANTHGYT
>once|.|TRBV19
ASAPGNTEAF
>few|.|TRBV10-3
AISVSGGDTEAF
>once|TRBD2|TRBV2
ASRGGGVPSETQY
>.|.|TRBV19
ASSIGQGYEQY